The rows below give T cell receptor beta chains drawn from one sample of a study of T cells after yellow fever vaccination. TCRdb processed the 5' RACE reads anew with MiXCR; each CDR3 protein has one entry. The repertoire holds around 250,000 distinct CDR3 sequences, with 6.5% to 8.5% as singletons. Sequenced here: CD4+ T cells sorted from PBMCs, sampled 15 days after the yellow fever booster vaccination. All receptors come from a man younger than 45 who received the YFV17D yellow fever vaccine. CDR3s leave out the opening cysteine and the closing phenylalanine or tryptophan.

TRBV7-6	TRBJ2-3	ASSPGGNSHTQY
TRBV5-1	TRBJ2-1	ASSFLAGSYEQF
TRBV18	TRBJ2-7	ASSPIAGQLH
TRBV28	TRBJ1-5	ASSLGSGNQPQH
TRBV6-1	TRBJ2-7	ASIERDRSYEQY
TRBV28	TRBJ2-6	AARGAGANVLT
TRBV6-1	TRBJ2-1	ASTGSGRVGQF
TRBV30	TRBJ1-2	AWTPNYGYT
TRBV30	TRBJ1-2	AWSRKGTDGYT
TRBV9	TRBJ2-2	ASSAGPGQGAWAGELF
TRBV18	TRBJ1-2	ASSPSQGPGYGYT
TRBV9	TRBJ1-2	ASSVWQGFGYT
TRBV9	TRBJ2-1	ASSVDSGRFDEQF
TRBV29-1	TRBJ2-5	SVLQETQY
TRBV3-1	TRBJ2-1	ASSRRDWQF
TRBV2	TRBJ2-1	ASRYGLAAYNEQF
TRBV7-9	TRBJ1-2	ASSLDQSTENYGYT
TRBV6-1	TRBJ1-3	ASSLGQSSGNTIY
TRBV2	TRBJ2-1	ASRTGSSYNEQF
TRBV29-1	TRBJ2-6	SVADWDSGANVLT
TRBV7-2	TRBJ1-1	ASSLVAGQGTEAF
TRBV5-4	TRBJ2-1	ASSRGGMYNEQF
TRBV6-1	TRBJ2-5	ASSNRGRIDETQY
TRBV5-4	TRBJ2-2	ASSLMGQGSTGELF
TRBV20-1	TRBJ2-3	SARDLGKSLDTQY
TRBV4-3	TRBJ2-2	ASSQSSRAGELF
TRBV19	TRBJ2-7	ASSIDHTRGGRQY
TRBV11-3	TRBJ1-5	ASSLSEGENNQPQH
TRBV20-1	TRBJ2-7	SARERTTRGEQY
TRBV6-2/TRBV6-3	TRBJ2-3	ASSYSATSGTDTQY
TRBV10-3	TRBJ2-3	AISGGGRSSGRDTQY
TRBV3-1	TRBJ2-2	ASSQPGHSTGELF
TRBV4-3	TRBJ2-7	ASSPTTSGTYY
TRBV5-1	TRBJ2-5	ASKVAGEETQY
TRBV11-3	TRBJ2-3	ASSSGLSGRTDTQY
TRBV4-3	TRBJ1-1	ASSQDEGFGTEAF
TRBV7-9	TRBJ2-7	ASSLDPYEQY
TRBV11-2	TRBJ1-3	ASSFDRGRSGNTIY
TRBV5-1	TRBJ2-5	ASSDGGGPETQY
TRBV5-1	TRBJ2-1	ASSLTGESSYNEQF
TRBV20-1	TRBJ2-7	SATGGVLSYEQY
TRBV18	TRBJ2-1	ASSLGTDNEQF
TRBV20-1	TRBJ1-5	SAAGQTSNQPQH
TRBV7-9	TRBJ2-1	ASSLRGQGFDEQF
TRBV10-3	TRBJ2-1	AISRDYSSNEQF
TRBV7-8	TRBJ1-5	ASSHQMTGGAQPQH
TRBV20-1	TRBJ2-4	SAPLASLGEY
TRBV7-6	TRBJ2-1	ASSAFAGNEQF
TRBV7-2	TRBJ2-5	ASSFWTSGSTQY
TRBV11-2	TRBJ2-5	ASRFGSGRAGTQY
TRBV2	TRBJ1-6	ASSEAQGVGSPLH
TRBV6-4	TRBJ2-7	ATPGQGVYEQY
TRBV19	TRBJ1-1	ASSIGQKNTEAF
TRBV12-3/TRBV12-4	TRBJ2-7	ASSFGTSGIQYEQY
TRBV29-1	TRBJ2-1	SVTPSGSRSYNEQF
TRBV12-5	TRBJ2-5	ASGPRTSGHQETQY
TRBV20-1	TRBJ2-1	SAREGTTDEQF